This T cell receptor beta chain was documented in a study of OX40 agonist ivuxolimab in advanced cancers. Method: immunoSEQ multiplex PCR; TCRdb's copy keeps in-frame clones and lacks some. The sample has around 61,000 clones; approximately 82% are singletons. In this sample, this clone turned up a few times. Trimming took off 4 bases at V and 0 bases at J, with 13 bases between the two ends. Germline V CDR1 and CDR2: GTSNPN, SVGIG (reference sequence). The CDR3 totals 16 residues. The source is an adult with an advanced solid tumor such as melanoma, head and neck, liver or kidney cancer. The source was CD4+ or CD8+ T cells sorted from blood, collected in a trial of the OX40 agonist ivuxolimab. This chain links TRBV30 with TRBJ2-6, with D maybe TRBD2 (6 bases). The CDR3 reads CAWNLGLPSGANVLTF. CDR3 nucleotide sequence: TGTGCCTGGAATTTGGGACTTCCCTCTGGGGCCAACGTCCTGACTTTC.